Presented here are 14 T cell receptor beta chains from one specimen sequenced in a study of blood T cell repertoires in COVID-19 (dated by TCRdb to about 2020). The library was generated by the immunoSEQ multiplex PCR assay. What TCRdb holds here is the immuneACCESS table cut down to in-frame rearrangements. Part of the clones is not present; checked against another copy, under half of the missing clones reflect an unresolved V gene, and the others are unexplained. The sample profile shows approximately 69,000 clones; approximately 83% of them were found once. The ten largest clonotypes hold 12% of the sample. The sequenced sample was peripheral blood. The receptors originated from a human donor in a cohort sampled during active COVID-19.

The chain joins TRBV30 to TRBJ2-5, with TRBD2 matching over 13 bases. This CDR3 is 14 amino acids long. The J segment lost 5 bases and the V segment lost 5 bases, leaving 5 bases of the junction unmatched. Germline V CDR1 and CDR2: GTSNPN, SVGIG (reference sequence). The CDR3 nucleotides are TGTGCCTGGGATTCGGGACTAGCGGGGGAGACCCAGTACTTC. It translates to CAWDSGLAGETQYF.

This chain uses TRBV4-1 with TRBJ1-1; TRBD1 might be the D (5 bases). Trimming took 1 base from V and 7 from J, leaving 25 bases between them. The CDR3 consists of 18 residues. CDR1 and CDR2 from the germline V gene are MGHRA and YSYEKL. CDR3 region: CASSQVVFQGQGYFEAFF. The CDR3 DNA sequence: TGCGCCAGCAGCCAAGTGGTTTTTCAGGGCCAGGGATATTTTGAAGCTTTCTTT.

As regards this clone: The junction and the germline gene differ at one end; a read error may be behind it. This chain uses TRBV28 with TRBJ2-7; TRBD1 is a possible D gene (7 bases). The CDR3 consists of 13 residues. Germline CDR1 MDHEN, CDR2 SYDVKM. CDR3 in amino acids: CASSLSQGIREDF. CDR3 DNA sequence: TGTGCCAGCAGTTTATCACAGGGGATAAGGGAGGACTTC.

The chain joins TRBV6-5 to TRBJ2-5; 10 bases agree with TRBD2. CDR1 is MNHEY, CDR2 SVGAGI, per germline. This CDR3 spans 14 amino acids. V trimming: 6 bases; J trimming: 5 bases; junction bases outside the gene matches: 6. CDR3 DNA: TGTGCCAGCAGGGAGCGGGGGGGCTGGGAGACCCAGTACTTC. Translated, it gives CASRERGGWETQYF.

This chain connects TRBV5-5 to TRBJ2-3; D is perhaps TRBD1 (5 bases). With 1 base removed from V and 2 bases from J, the gap between germline ends came to 14 bases. The CDR3 runs 16 residues. The V gene's germline CDR1 is SGHKS and CDR2 YYEKEE (reference sequence). CDR3 protein: CASSLLREGNTDTQYF. In DNA, the CDR3 is TGTGCCAGCAGCTTGCTCAGGGAAGGGAACACAGATACGCAGTATTTT.

V usage is TRBV4-3 and J usage is TRBJ2-1, with a possible D match to TRBD2 (6 bases). The V gene's germline CDR1 is LGHNA and CDR2 YSLEER. CDR3 length equals 16 residues. The V end was cut by 2 bases, the J end by 7 bases, with 18 bases between. The CDR3: CASSQPGIGGTNEQFF. CDR3 coding DNA: TGCGCCAGCAGCCAACCAGGGATTGGGGGGACTAATGAGCAGTTCTTC.

The chain carries TRBV10-3 and TRBJ2-5; unclear D gene. Trimming cost V 0 bases and J 5 bases, with 4 bases left between them. Germline CDR1 ENHRY, CDR2 SYGVKD. This CDR3 is 12 amino acids long. The CDR3 is CAISESRETQYF. In DNA form, the CDR3 reads TGTGCCATCAGTGAGTCTCGGGAGACCCAGTACTTC.

The chain couples TRBV3-1 (or the pseudogene TRBV3-2) to TRBJ2-3, with D perhaps TRBD1 (5 bases). There are 13 residues in the CDR3. V was cut by 1 base and J by 4 bases, with 6 bases left in between. CDR1 is LGHDT, CDR2 YNNKEL, per germline (reference sequence). This chain's CDR3 is CASSQGGPDTQYF. Written as DNA, the CDR3 is TGTGCCAGCAGCCAAGGGGGCCCAGATACGCAGTATTTT.

The chain combines TRBV9 with TRBJ2-2; 9 bases are shared with TRBD2. Germline V gene data show CDR1 as SGDLS and CDR2 as YYNGEE. The CDR3 is 17 residues long. V gave up 0 bases and J gave up 4 bases; unmatched junction bases: 7. CDR3 region: CASSVVAGAFSTGELFF. DNA for the CDR3: TGTGCCAGCAGCGTAGTAGCGGGGGCCTTCAGCACCGGGGAGCTGTTTTTT.

The chain combines TRBV11-2 with TRBJ2-7; 10 bases line up with TRBD2. CDR3 length: 16 residues. With V trimmed by 2 bases and J by 6 bases, 10 bases remained unmatched. Looked up from germline, CDR1 is SGHAT and CDR2 is FQNNGV. CDR3 sequence reads: CASSLRSGGAVGEQYF. CDR3 bases: TGTGCCAGCAGCTTAAGAAGCGGGGGGGCCGTCGGCGAGCAGTACTTC.

The rearrangement joins TRBV19 to TRBJ2-7; 9 positions match TRBD1. The CDR3 is made up of 15 amino acids. V shed 4 bases and J 3 bases; nucleotides not matched to a gene: 7. Germline CDR1 and CDR2: LNHDA and SQIVND (reference sequence). CDR3 loop: CASSSPGQGYYEQYF. CDR3 nucleotide sequence: TGTGCCAGTAGTAGTCCGGGACAGGGATACTACGAGCAGTACTTC.

This clone was observed a single time. This rearrangement joins TRBV10-3 to TRBJ2-3, with TRBD2 matching over 8 bases. The length of the CDR3 is 16 residues. CDR1 and CDR2 (germline): ENHRY, SYGVKD. Germline trimming cut 2 bases from V and 5 bases from J; bases unmatched to any gene: 9. CDR3 region: CAISEAGGGLEDTQYF. The CDR3 DNA sequence: TGTGCCATCAGTGAGGCGGGCGGGGGGTTGGAAGATACGCAGTATTTT.

The CDR3 region is CASSFLRENTEAFF. CDR3 bases: TGTGCCAGCAGTTTCTTACGGGAGAACACTGAAGCTTTCTTT. J is TRBJ1-1 and V is TRBV27; no reliable D call. Germline V lookup: CDR1 MNHEY, CDR2 SMNVEV (reference sequence). The CDR3 runs 14 residues. V was pared by 3 bases and J by 1 base, with 9 bases between.

The chain carries TRBV7-8 and TRBJ1-6; D gene unclear. This CDR3 comprises 16 residues. Trimming pared 0 bases from V and 0 bases from J, leaving 6 bases between. CDR1 SGHVS and CDR2 FQNEAQ come from the germline V gene. Here the CDR3 reads CASSLAYSSYNSPLHF. The CDR3 region has the DNA TGTGCCAGCAGCTTAGCGTACAGCTCCTATAATTCACCCCTCCACTTT.